The clone carrying this T cell receptor (beta chain) was picked up many times. What it binds is not known. The read terminates 3 residues ahead of where the CDR3 ends, so the germline J gene completes it. This sample was taken from a study of T cell clonality in common variable immunodeficiency. Regarding the study as a whole: Compared with healthy controls, CVID subjects showed increased TCRbeta clonality, mostly in about a third. In common variable immunodeficiency, TCR beta chains reportedly carried fewer deletions and N-nucleotide insertions.

Trimming shortened V by 1 base and J by 5 bases, and 11 bases separated the two germline ends. The CDR3 covers 14 residues. Looked up from germline, CDR1 is MNHNS and CDR2 is SASEGT. Both groups were predominantly of Caucasian heritage. CVID subjects had received replacement immunoglobulin for at least one year. The method was immunoSEQ multiplex PCR; TCRdb's version includes in-frame clones alone and lacks a portion of them. The repertoire consists of 15,000 to 20,000 clones, none detected only once. The TCR originated in a human donor with common variable immunodeficiency. The gene calls are TRBV6-1 and TRBJ1-1, with D perhaps matching TRBD1 (5 bases). Sequenced: peripheral blood mononuclear cells. Incomplete CDR3 DNA: TGTGCCAGCAGTGAAGGGGGGGGTCTGACTGAA. Amino acids: CASSEGGGLTE. The whole CDR3 is CASSEGGGLTEAFF.